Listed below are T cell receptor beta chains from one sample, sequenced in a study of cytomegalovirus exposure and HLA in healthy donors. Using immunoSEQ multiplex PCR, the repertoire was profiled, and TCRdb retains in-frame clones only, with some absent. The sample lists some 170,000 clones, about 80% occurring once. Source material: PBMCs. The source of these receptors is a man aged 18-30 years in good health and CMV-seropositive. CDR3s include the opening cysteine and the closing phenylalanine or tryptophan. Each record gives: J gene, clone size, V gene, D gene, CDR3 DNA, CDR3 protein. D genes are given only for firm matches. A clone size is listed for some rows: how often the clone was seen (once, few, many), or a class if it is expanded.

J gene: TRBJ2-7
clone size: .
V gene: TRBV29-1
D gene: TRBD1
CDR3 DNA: TGCAGCGTTGAAGGGGACAGGGCCTCCACCTACGAGCAGTACTTC
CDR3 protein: CSVEGDRASTYEQYF

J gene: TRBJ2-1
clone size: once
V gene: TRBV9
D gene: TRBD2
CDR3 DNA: TGTGCCAGCAGCGTATCCGGGACTAGCGGGCTGAACAATGAGCAGTTCTTC
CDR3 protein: CASSVSGTSGLNNEQFF

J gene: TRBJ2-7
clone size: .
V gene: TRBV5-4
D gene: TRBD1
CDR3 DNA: TGTGCCAGCAGCAGAGAGACAGGGAACTTCTACGAGCAGTACTTC
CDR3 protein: CASSRETGNFYEQYF

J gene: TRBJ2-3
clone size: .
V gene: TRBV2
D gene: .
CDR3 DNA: TGTGCCAGCAGTGTCCAGGGCCCTAGCACAGATACGCAGTATTTT
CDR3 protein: CASSVQGPSTDTQYF

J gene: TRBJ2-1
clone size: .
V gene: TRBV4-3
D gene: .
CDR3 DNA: TGCGCCAGCAGCCAAGATACAGGGCCCAGTATCCTCTCCTACAATGAGCAGTTCTTC
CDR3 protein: CASSQDTGPSILSYNEQFF

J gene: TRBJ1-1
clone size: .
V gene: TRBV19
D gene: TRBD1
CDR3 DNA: TGTGCCAGTAGTACCGGACAGGGCGGCACTGAAGCTTTCTTT
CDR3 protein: CASSTGQGGTEAFF

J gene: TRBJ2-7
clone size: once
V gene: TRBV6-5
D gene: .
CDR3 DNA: TGTGCCAGCAGTTACTCTACAGGCCTAGGGAACTACGAGCAGTACTTC
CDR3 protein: CASSYSTGLGNYEQYF

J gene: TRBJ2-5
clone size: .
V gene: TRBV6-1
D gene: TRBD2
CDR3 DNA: TGTGCCAGCAGTGAACCAGCGGGAGGGGAGACCCAGTACTTC
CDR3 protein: CASSEPAGGETQYF

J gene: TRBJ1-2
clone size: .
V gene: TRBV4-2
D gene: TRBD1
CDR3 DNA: TGTGCCAGCAGCCAAGAGGCAGGGGGCGCGGATGGCTACACCTTC
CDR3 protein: CASSQEAGGADGYTF

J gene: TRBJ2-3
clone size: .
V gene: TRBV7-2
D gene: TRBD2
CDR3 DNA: TGTGCCAGCAGTACAGAGGGACTAGCGGGGGTGGGTACGCAGTATTTT
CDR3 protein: CASSTEGLAGVGTQYF

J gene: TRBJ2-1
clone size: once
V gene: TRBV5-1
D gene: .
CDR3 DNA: TGCGCCAGCAGCTTGGCTCAGGTCGAAAATAATGAGCAGTTCTTC
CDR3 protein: CASSLAQVENNEQFF

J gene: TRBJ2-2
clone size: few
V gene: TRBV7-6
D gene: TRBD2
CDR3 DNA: TGTGCCAGCAGCCCGGGGAGCGGGGGAACCGGGGAGCTGTTTTTT
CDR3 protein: CASSPGSGGTGELFF